A single sample gave rise to the 28 T cell receptor beta chains below, sequenced in a study of shared clonotypes between healthy human individuals. The naive CD8 subset, CD45RO-negative cells positively selected for CCR7, excluded terminally differentiated effector memory CD45RA+ cells. The data were produced by immunoSEQ multiplex PCR, yet TCRdb's version contains in-frame clones alone and is incomplete. The sample holds about 700,000 clones; about 91% are singletons and the top ten take 24%. Sequences were obtained from naive CD8+ T cells sorted from blood. Source of these receptors: a man aged 25-45 years in good health.

The chain uses TRBV4-2 and TRBJ2-1; no firm D call. Trimming removed 2 bases from V and 5 bases from J, with 10 bases in between. The CDR3 sequence is 14 residues long. Germline V gives CDR1 LGHNA, CDR2 YNFKEQ. The chain's CDR3 is CASSQTLFNNEQFF. CDR3 DNA: TGTGCCAGCAGCCAAACTTTATTTAACAATGAGCAGTTCTTC.

The sample holds one count of this clone. J is TRBJ2-4 and V is TRBV2, with unresolved D. V lost 3 bases and J 1 base, leaving 1 base between the germline ends. Germline CDR1 is SNHLY and CDR2 is FYNNEI. The CDR3 spans 12 residues. CDR3 bases: TGTGCCAGCAGTGAGGCCAAAAACATTCAGTACTTC. Amino acids: CASSEAKNIQYF.

CDR3: CASSQPGQGLEKLFF. CDR3 coding DNA: TGCGCCAGCAGCCAGCCGGGACAGGGGTTGGAAAAACTGTTTTTT. The J gene is TRBJ1-4, the V gene TRBV5-1, with TRBD1 identical over 10 bases. The CDR3 has 15 residues. The germline V gene encodes CDR1 SGHRS and CDR2 YFSETQ. V lost 4 bases and J lost 8; bases outside the gene matches: 8.

The V and J genes are TRBV5-4 and TRBJ2-7; TRBD2 matches 10 bases. The CDR3 totals 15 residues. Unmatched junction bases numbered 6, after V lost 4 bases and J lost 2 bases. CDR1 is SGHNT, CDR2 YYREEE, per germline (reference sequence). DNA for the CDR3: TGTGCCAGCAGCCCGCGGACTAGCGGTACCTACGAGCAGTACTTC. As protein: CASSPRTSGTYEQYF.

The chain combines TRBV29-1 with TRBJ2-3; TRBD1 aligns across 8 bases. V dropped 2 bases and J dropped 6; count of bases not matched to a gene: 13. This CDR3 has 16 amino acids. CDR1 SQVTM and CDR2 ANQGSEA come from the germline V gene. CDR3 in DNA: TGCAGCGTTGAATTTTCGGACAGGGTGTCCGTTGATACGCAGTATTTT. It translates to CSVEFSDRVSVDTQYF.

The chain links TRBV27 to TRBJ2-1; D unclear. Germline CDR1 MNHEY, CDR2 SMNVEV (reference sequence). V was shortened by 2 bases and J by 9 bases, with 14 bases between the two germline ends. The CDR3 has 14 amino acids. The CDR3 reads CASSLGLGLSEQFF. CDR3 sequence (DNA): TGTGCCAGCAGTTTAGGGCTGGGTCTAAGTGAGCAGTTCTTC.

The V and J genes are TRBV4-3 and TRBJ1-1; TRBD1 agrees at 10 bases. Germline V gene lookup returns CDR1 LGHNA and CDR2 YSLEER. The CDR3 length is 20 residues. Unmatched junction bases numbered 19, after V lost 0 bases and J lost 6 bases. CDR3 loop: CASSQDPPDRGRLVYAEAFF. CDR3 nucleotides: TGCGCCAGCAGCCAAGATCCCCCTGACAGGGGGCGTTTAGTTTACGCTGAAGCTTTCTTT.

The rearrangement uses TRBV25-1 and TRBJ2-7, with 8 bases that match TRBD1. Germline CDR1 MGHDK, CDR2 SYGVNS. After removal of 4 bases from V and 5 bases from J, the junction contained 13 bases not matched to a gene. CDR3 length: 16 amino acids. This CDR3 reads CASSGSGGLSSHEQYF. In DNA form, the CDR3 reads TGTGCCAGCAGTGGGTCAGGGGGCCTCTCCTCTCACGAGCAGTACTTC.

This chain joins TRBV10-3 and TRBJ1-4, with 7 bases matching TRBD1. V gave up 2 bases and J gave up 6 bases; unmatched junction bases: 9. Germline assignment: CDR1 ENHRY and CDR2 SYGVKD. The CDR3 contains 16 residues. The CDR3 protein is CAISEDRAGRDEKLFF. CDR3 coding DNA: TGTGCCATCAGTGAGGACAGGGCTGGGAGAGATGAAAAACTGTTTTTT.

This chain links TRBV7-9 with TRBJ2-3, with 8 positions matching TRBD2. CDR3 length equals 16 residues. With V trimmed by 1 base and J by 3 bases, 6 bases remained unmatched. Germline CDR1 SEHNR, CDR2 FQNEAQ (reference sequence). CDR3 amino acids: CASSLGTGGPTDTQYF. CDR3 sequence (DNA): TGTGCCAGCAGCTTAGGTACGGGAGGGCCAACAGATACGCAGTATTTT.

The chain recombines TRBV21-1 with TRBJ1-1. TRBV21-1 corresponds to a pseudogene. The CDR3 length is 13 residues. In DNA, the CDR3 is TGTGCCAGCAGCAAACAGGCGGACACTGAAGCTTTCTTT. Translated, it gives CASSKQADTEAFF.

The rearrangement uses TRBV21-1 and TRBJ2-5; the table gives TRBD1 as D, unverified against the DNA. TRBV21-1 is classified as a pseudogene. The CDR3 contains 17 residues. The CDR3 DNA reads as TGTGCCAGCAACAACCGACTCGGGACAGGGGTGCCAGAGACCCAGTACTTC. This gives the protein CASNNRLGTGVPETQYF.

V gene TRBV15 combines with J gene TRBJ2-1; the match to TRBD1 covers 8 bases. The CDR3 has 15 amino acids. Germline loops: CDR1 LNHNV, CDR2 YYDKDF (reference sequence). J lost 4 bases, V lost 0 bases, and 2 bases had no gene match. The CDR3 loop is CATSREGQGYNEQFF. The CDR3 DNA is TGTGCCACCAGCAGAGAAGGACAGGGTTACAATGAGCAGTTCTTC.

The chain recombines TRBV27 with TRBJ2-7; TRBD2 might be the D (5 bases). V gave up 5 bases and J gave up 3 bases, with 8 bases separating them. This CDR3 is 12 amino acids long. Germline V CDR1 and CDR2: MNHEY, SMNVEV (reference sequence). The CDR3 protein is CASSVGGYEQYF. Written as DNA, the CDR3 is TGTGCCAGCAGTGTAGGAGGCTACGAGCAGTACTTC.

The V gene is TRBV28, the J gene TRBJ1-3, with D possibly being TRBD1 (5 bases). V shed 2 bases and J shed 0 bases, with 17 bases lying between them. The germline V gene has CDR1 MDHEN and CDR2 SYDVKM. The CDR3 sequence is 18 residues long. The CDR3 loop is CASSLEGRVVLSGNTIYF. The CDR3 DNA reads TGTGCCAGCAGTTTAGAGGGGAGGGTAGTACTCTCTGGAAACACCATATATTTT.

V and J are TRBV4-1 and TRBJ2-3, with 7 bases that match TRBD2. CDR1 is MGHRA and CDR2 is YSYEKL in the germline V gene. This CDR3 is 16 amino acids long. The ends lost 2 bases at V and 2 bases at J; junction bases unmatched: 7. The CDR3 is CASSQREEMITDTQYF. CDR3 coding DNA: TGCGCCAGCAGCCAACGGGAGGAGATGATCACAGATACGCAGTATTTT.

For this clone: This same CDR3 is encoded by further DNA sequences in the sample. The chain has TRBV28 and TRBJ2-2; D gene ambiguous. This CDR3 contains 12 residues. The germline CDR1 and CDR2 sequences are MDHEN and SYDVKM. Trimming stripped 3 bases from V and 5 bases from J, with 4 bases between. Written as DNA, the CDR3 is TGTGCCAGCAGTTTCGGGACCGGGGAGCTGTTTTTT. It encodes CASSFGTGELFF.

The V call is TRBV11-2, the J call TRBJ2-5, with a weak D call TRBD1 (5 bases). V dropped 1 base and J dropped 1 base, with 10 bases sitting between them. Germline V lookup: CDR1 SGHAT, CDR2 FQNNGV. The CDR3 runs 15 residues. CDR3 nucleotides: TGTGCCAGCAGCTTAGGCGCCAGGGTCCAAGAGACCCAGTACTTC. It is translated as CASSLGARVQETQYF.

The chain links TRBV5-1 to TRBJ1-1; D is unclear. There are 15 residues in the CDR3. Germline-derived CDR1 and CDR2 are SGHRS and YFSETQ. The ends were cut back, 0 bases at V and 3 bases at J, with 12 bases in the middle. This chain's CDR3 is CASSLVRETDTEAFF. In DNA, the CDR3 is TGCGCCAGCAGCTTGGTACGGGAGACGGACACTGAAGCTTTCTTT.

With respect to this clone: This same CDR3 is encoded by further DNA sequences in the sample. The chain uses TRBV5-4 and TRBJ2-3; 8 positions agree with TRBD2. Looked up from germline, CDR1 is SGHNT and CDR2 is YYREEE (reference sequence). The CDR3 totals 15 residues. The V and J ends lost 1 base and 2 bases, in that order; junction bases with no gene match: 3. The CDR3 spells CASSLRGRSTDTQYF. The CDR3 bases are TGTGCCAGCAGCTTGCGCGGGAGGTCCACAGATACGCAGTATTTT.

The chain couples TRBV27 to TRBJ2-7; 7 bases match TRBD2. CDR1 is MNHEY and CDR2 is SMNVEV in the germline V gene (reference sequence). The CDR3 extends over 14 amino acids. The ends lost 4 bases at V and 3 bases at J; junction bases unmatched: 6. The CDR3 loop reads CASSYGRKGYEQYF. Here the CDR3 DNA reads TGTGCCAGCAGTTACGGGAGGAAGGGCTACGAGCAGTACTTC.

V usage is TRBV7-9 and J usage is TRBJ2-1; 10 bases align to TRBD1. Germline V gene sequence: CDR1 SEHNR, CDR2 FQNEAQ (reference sequence). The V gene end was trimmed by 2 bases and the J gene end by 2 bases; junction bases not matched to a gene: 6. The CDR3 totals 17 residues. The CDR3 loop is CASSLPRDRGAYNEQFF. In DNA form, the CDR3 reads TGTGCCAGCAGCTTACCCCGGGACAGGGGCGCCTACAATGAGCAGTTCTTC.

The CDR3 DNA reads TGTGCCAGCAGTAGCGCGGGTAGTACTAATGAAAAACTGTTTTTT. Encoded protein: CASSSAGSTNEKLFF. The chain is built from TRBV2 and TRBJ1-4; D unclear. Germline lookup yields CDR1 SNHLY and CDR2 FYNNEI. The CDR3 has 15 amino acids. The germline V and J ends were trimmed by 5 bases and 2 bases, with 12 bases remaining between them. Based on the CDR3 plus reference TRBV2 and TRBJ1-4, the full variable domain is EPEVTQTPSHQVTQMGQEVILRCVPISNHLYFYWYRQILGQKVEFLVSFYNNEISEKSEIFDDQFSVERPDGSNFTLKIRSTKLEDSAMYFCASSSAGSTNEKLFFGSGTQLSVL.

The J gene is TRBJ2-3, the V gene TRBV7-6; no clear D. CDR3 size: 14 residues. Per germline, CDR1 SGHVS and CDR2 FNYEAQ. The V and J ends lost 5 bases and 0 bases respectively, with 9 bases between them. CDR3 sequence reads: CASSQRVSTDTQYF. The CDR3 DNA is TGTGCCAGCAGCCAAAGAGTTAGCACAGATACGCAGTATTTT.

The chain uses TRBV27 and TRBJ2-7; D is tentatively TRBD1 or TRBD2 (6 bases each). The germline CDR1 and CDR2 sequences are MNHEY and SMNVEV (reference sequence). Trimming took off 9 bases at V and 0 bases at J, with 18 bases between the two ends. The CDR3 is made up of 15 amino acids. The CDR3: CASVGEGGSSYEQYF. The CDR3 DNA sequence: TGTGCCAGTGTCGGCGAGGGGGGTAGCTCCTACGAGCAGTACTTC.

This chain uses TRBV5-1 with TRBJ2-7; perhaps TRBD2 as D (5 bases). The V gene lost 4 bases and the J gene lost 5 bases, with 19 bases spanning the gap. From germline, CDR1 is SGHRS and CDR2 YFSETQ. The CDR3 is made up of 15 amino acids. CDR3 residues: CASSPAPGGRDEQYF. Here the CDR3 DNA reads TGCGCCAGCAGCCCCGCCCCGGGCGGGCGAGACGAGCAGTACTTC.

The chain has TRBV6-5 and TRBJ2-7; possibly TRBD1 for D (5 bases). Trimming cost V 5 bases and J 4 bases, with 18 bases left between them. The CDR3 contains 15 residues. Germline V gene sequence: CDR1 MNHEY, CDR2 SVGAGI. The chain's CDR3 is CASSPTGPVIYEQYF. The DNA for the CDR3 is TGTGCCAGCAGTCCAACAGGCCCCGTGATTTACGAGCAGTACTTC.

The chain has TRBV10-3 and TRBJ2-3; the D gene is possibly TRBD1 (6 bases). The ends were cut back, 3 bases at V and 2 bases at J, with 12 bases in the middle. CDR1 is ENHRY and CDR2 is SYGVKD in the germline V gene. The CDR3 runs 15 residues. In DNA form, the CDR3 reads TGTGCCATCAGTGACCCGGACAGCCCCACAGATACGCAGTATTTT. This codes for CAISDPDSPTDTQYF.